The TCR beta chain described here comes from a study of OX40 agonist ivuxolimab in advanced cancers. General study findings and limits: CD4+ and CD8+ blood T cells expanded clonally by week 6 at 0.1 to 3.0 mg/kg.

Germline CDR1 is KGHSH and CDR2 is LQKENI. This CDR3 comprises 15 residues. V gave up 3 bases and J gave up 8 bases; unmatched junction bases: 12. The table came from immunoSEQ multiplex PCR; TCRdb's copy has only in-frame clones and leaves some out. Of under 60,000 clones listed, about 88% are singletons. For this clone: Its target is unknown. Other DNA sequences in the same sample also yield this CDR3.

The receptor was isolated from an adult with an advanced solid tumor such as melanoma, head and neck, liver or kidney cancer. This material consisted of CD4+ or CD8+ T cells sorted from blood, taken in a trial of the OX40 agonist ivuxolimab. The chain carries TRBV18 and TRBJ1-2; 7 nucleotides align to TRBD1. The CDR3 sequence is CASSPVGLTGYGYTF. The DNA for the CDR3 is TGTGCCAGCTCACCGGTGGGACTGACAGGGTACGGCTACACCTTC.